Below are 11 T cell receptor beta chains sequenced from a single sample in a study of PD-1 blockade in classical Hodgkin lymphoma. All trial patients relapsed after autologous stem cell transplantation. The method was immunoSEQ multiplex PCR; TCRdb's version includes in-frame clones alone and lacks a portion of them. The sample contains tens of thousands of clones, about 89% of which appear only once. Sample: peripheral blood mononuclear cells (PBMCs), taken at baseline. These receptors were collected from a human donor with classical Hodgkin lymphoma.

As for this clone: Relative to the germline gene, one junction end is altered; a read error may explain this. Here the CDR3 reads CASSQDSNTEAFF. The CDR3 coding sequence is TGTGCTAGCAGCCAAGACAGCAACACTGAAGCTTTCTTT. This chain uses TRBV7-7 with TRBJ1-1, with a weak D call TRBD1 (5 bases). Germline lookup yields CDR1 SSHAT and CDR2 FNYEAQ (reference sequence). The CDR3 runs to 13 residues.

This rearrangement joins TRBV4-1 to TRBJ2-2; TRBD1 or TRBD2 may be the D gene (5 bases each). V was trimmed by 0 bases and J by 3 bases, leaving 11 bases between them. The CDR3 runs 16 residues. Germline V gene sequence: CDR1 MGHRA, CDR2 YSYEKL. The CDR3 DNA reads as TGCGCCAGCAGCCAAGATTGGGGGAAGCACACCGGGGAGCTGTTTTTT. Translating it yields CASSQDWGKHTGELFF.

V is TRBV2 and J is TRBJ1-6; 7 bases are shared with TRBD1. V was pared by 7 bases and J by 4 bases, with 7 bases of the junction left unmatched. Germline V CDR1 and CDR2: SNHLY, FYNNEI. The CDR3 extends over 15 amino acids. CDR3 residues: CASKPQGDYNSPLHF. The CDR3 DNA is TGTGCCAGCAAACCCCAGGGGGATTATAATTCACCCCTCCACTTT.

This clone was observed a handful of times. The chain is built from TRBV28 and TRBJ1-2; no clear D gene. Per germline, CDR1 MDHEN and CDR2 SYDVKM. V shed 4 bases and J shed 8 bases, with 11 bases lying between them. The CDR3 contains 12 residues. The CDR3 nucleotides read TGTGCCAGCAGTTCCATCTACCGGGGCTACACCTTC. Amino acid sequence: CASSSIYRGYTF.

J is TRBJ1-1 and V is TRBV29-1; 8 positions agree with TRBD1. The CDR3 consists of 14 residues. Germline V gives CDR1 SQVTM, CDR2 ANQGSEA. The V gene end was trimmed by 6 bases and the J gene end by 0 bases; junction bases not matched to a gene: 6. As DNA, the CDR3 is TGCAGCGTGGTGGCGACAGGGGTGAACACTGAAGCTTTCTTT. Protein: CSVVATGVNTEAFF.

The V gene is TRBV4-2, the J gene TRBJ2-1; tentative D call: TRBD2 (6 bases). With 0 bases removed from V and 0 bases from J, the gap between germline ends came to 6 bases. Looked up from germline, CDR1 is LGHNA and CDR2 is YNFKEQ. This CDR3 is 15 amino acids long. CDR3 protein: CASSQELASYNEQFF. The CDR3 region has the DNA TGTGCCAGCAGCCAAGAACTAGCCTCCTACAATGAGCAGTTCTTC.

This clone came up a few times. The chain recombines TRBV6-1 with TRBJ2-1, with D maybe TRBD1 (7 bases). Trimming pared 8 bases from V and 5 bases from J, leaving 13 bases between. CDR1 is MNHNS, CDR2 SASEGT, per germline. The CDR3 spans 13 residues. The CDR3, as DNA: TGTGCCAGCGCAGGGGGGTCTCACAATGAGCAGTTCTTC. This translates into CASAGGSHNEQFF.

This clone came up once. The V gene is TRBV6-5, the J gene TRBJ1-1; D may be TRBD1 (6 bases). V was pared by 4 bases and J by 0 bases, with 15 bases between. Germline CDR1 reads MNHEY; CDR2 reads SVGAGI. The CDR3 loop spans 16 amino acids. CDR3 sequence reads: CASSLTGTRLNTEAFF. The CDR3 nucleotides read TGTGCCAGCAGTTTAACAGGGACCCGACTGAACACTGAAGCTTTCTTT.

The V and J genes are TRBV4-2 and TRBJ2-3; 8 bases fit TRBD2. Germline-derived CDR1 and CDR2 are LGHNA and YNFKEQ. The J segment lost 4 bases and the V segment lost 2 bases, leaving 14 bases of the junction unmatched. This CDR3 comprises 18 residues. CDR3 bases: TGTGCCAGCAGCCAAACCGCCCTTAGCGGGACGATCGCAGATACGCAGTATTTT. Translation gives CASSQTALSGTIADTQYF.

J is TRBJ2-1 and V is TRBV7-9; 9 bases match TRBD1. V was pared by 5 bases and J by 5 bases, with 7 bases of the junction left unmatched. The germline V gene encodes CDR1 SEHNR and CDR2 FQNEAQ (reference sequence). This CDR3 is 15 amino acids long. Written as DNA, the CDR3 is TGTGCCAGCAGCCTCGGGACAGGGATCGACAATGAGCAGTTCTTC. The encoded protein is CASSLGTGIDNEQFF.

The CDR3, as DNA: TGCGCCAGCAGCCAAGAGACATCCTTCAACACCGGGGAGCTGTTTTTT. Amino acid sequence: CASSQETSFNTGELFF. This chain links TRBV4-1 with TRBJ2-2; D ambiguous. The CDR3 consists of 16 residues. The V end lost 0 bases, the J end lost 2 bases, and 10 bases lay between the germline ends. The germline V gene encodes CDR1 MGHRA and CDR2 YSYEKL.